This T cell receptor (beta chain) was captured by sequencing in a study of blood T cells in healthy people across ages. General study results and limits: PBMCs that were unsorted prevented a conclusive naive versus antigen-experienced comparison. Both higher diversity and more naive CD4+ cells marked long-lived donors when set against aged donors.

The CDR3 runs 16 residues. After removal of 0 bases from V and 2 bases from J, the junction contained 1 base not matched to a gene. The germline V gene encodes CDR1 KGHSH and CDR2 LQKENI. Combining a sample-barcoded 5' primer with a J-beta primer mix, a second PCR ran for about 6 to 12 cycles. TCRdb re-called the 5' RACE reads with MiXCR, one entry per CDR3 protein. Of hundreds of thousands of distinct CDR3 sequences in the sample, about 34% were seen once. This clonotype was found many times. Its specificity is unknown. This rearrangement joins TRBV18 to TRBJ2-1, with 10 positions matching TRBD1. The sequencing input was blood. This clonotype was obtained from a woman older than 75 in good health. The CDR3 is CASSPPGQGTYNEQFF. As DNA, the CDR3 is TGTGCCAGCTCACCACCGGGACAGGGGACCTACAATGAGCAGTTCTTC.